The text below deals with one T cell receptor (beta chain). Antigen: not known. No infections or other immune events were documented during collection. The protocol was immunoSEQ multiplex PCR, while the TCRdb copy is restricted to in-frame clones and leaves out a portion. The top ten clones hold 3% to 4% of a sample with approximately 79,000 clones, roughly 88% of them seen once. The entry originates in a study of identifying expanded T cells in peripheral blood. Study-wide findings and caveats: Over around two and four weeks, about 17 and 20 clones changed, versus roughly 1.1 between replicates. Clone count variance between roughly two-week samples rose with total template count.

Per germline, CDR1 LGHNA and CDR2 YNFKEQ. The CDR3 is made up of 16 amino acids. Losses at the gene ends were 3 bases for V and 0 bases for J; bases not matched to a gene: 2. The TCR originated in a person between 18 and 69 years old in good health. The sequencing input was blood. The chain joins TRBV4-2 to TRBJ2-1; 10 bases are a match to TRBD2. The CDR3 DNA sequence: TGTGCCAGCAGCCAGACTAGCGGGTCCTCCTACAATGAGCAGTTCTTC. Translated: CASSQTSGSSYNEQFF.